One sample yielded the 28 T cell receptor beta chains listed below, sequenced in a study of cytomegalovirus exposure and HLA in healthy donors. Amplification used 60 Vbeta primers and 13 Jbeta primers. Measured with immunoSEQ multiplex PCR; TCRdb has only the in-frame clones, and not every one. The data show about 120,000 clones, 76% seen once. Sequences were obtained from PBMCs. Source of these receptors: a woman in her thirties or forties in good health and CMV-seropositive.

V usage is TRBV11-1 and J usage is TRBJ2-5; the D gene is possibly TRBD1 (6 bases). Trimming took off 5 bases at V and 1 base at J, with 11 bases between the two ends. The CDR3 contains 14 residues. CDR1 is SGHAT, CDR2 FQDESV, per germline (reference sequence). The CDR3 loop reads CASSPRDIQETQYF. In DNA, the CDR3 is TGTGCCAGCAGCCCCCGGGACATCCAAGAGACCCAGTACTTC.

The V gene is TRBV11-1, the J gene TRBJ1-2, with D possibly TRBD1 on 6 matching bases. The CDR3 length is 12 residues. The germline V and J ends were trimmed by 5 bases and 8 bases, with 12 bases remaining between them. CDR1 is SGHAT, CDR2 FQDESV, per germline (reference sequence). CDR3 protein: CASSRHRDGYTF. In nucleotides, the CDR3 is TGTGCCAGCAGCAGACACAGGGACGGCTACACCTTC.

The chain combines TRBV5-1 with TRBJ1-1; 7 bases match TRBD1. V shed 4 bases, J shed 0 bases, and the junction held 9 bases outside the gene matches. The germline gives CDR1 SGHRS, CDR2 YFSETQ. CDR3 length: 16 amino acids. The CDR3 reads CASSPGQEVLNTEAFF. The DNA of the CDR3 is TGCGCCAGCAGCCCAGGACAGGAGGTCTTGAACACTGAAGCTTTCTTT.

The chain carries TRBV25-1 and TRBJ1-2; D not certain. Germline values: CDR1 MGHDK, CDR2 SYGVNS. V was shortened by 8 bases and J by 8 bases, with 21 bases between the two germline ends. The CDR3 runs to 14 residues. The CDR3, as DNA: TGTGCCAGCTCCGAACCGGCCAGCGGAGGAGGCTACACCTTC. Protein: CASSEPASGGGYTF.

The rearrangement joins TRBV2 to TRBJ1-5, with 7 bases that match TRBD1. CDR1 SNHLY and CDR2 FYNNEI come from the germline V gene. J gave up 6 bases and V 5 bases, and 7 bases lay outside the gene matches. This CDR3 region has 14 residues. The CDR3 DNA sequence: TGTGCCAGCAGTACAGGGGTTGGGAGTCAGCCCCAGCATTTT. This codes for CASSTGVGSQPQHF. Variable domain in full (rest from reference TRBV2 and TRBJ1-5): EPEVTQTPSHQVTQMGQEVILRCVPISNHLYFYWYRQILGQKVEFLVSFYNNEISEKSEIFDDQFSVERPDGSNFTLKIRSTKLEDSAMYFCASSTGVGSQPQHFGDGTRLSIL.

The chain has TRBV25-1 and TRBJ2-5, with D perhaps matching TRBD1 (5 bases). This CDR3 has 12 amino acids. Trimming left V 5 bases short and J 5 bases short, with 9 bases between. Germline loops: CDR1 MGHDK, CDR2 SYGVNS. The CDR3 DNA is TGTGCCAGCAGTCCCCCAGGGGAGACCCAGTACTTC. Its translation is CASSPPGETQYF.

The CDR3 reads CASSPQTSGREQFF. Here the CDR3 DNA reads TGTGCCAGCAGTCCGCAGACTAGCGGGCGTGAGCAGTTCTTC. The V and J genes are TRBV2 and TRBJ2-1, with 10 positions matching TRBD2. The length of the CDR3 is 14 residues. V gave up 5 bases and J gave up 9 bases; unmatched junction bases: 7. Germline CDR1 is SNHLY and CDR2 is FYNNEI.

The chain joins TRBV2 to TRBJ2-2; the match to TRBD2 covers 8 bases. The CDR3 extends over 13 amino acids. Germline CDR1 is SNHLY and CDR2 is FYNNEI. Losses at the gene ends were 8 bases for V and 6 bases for J; bases not matched to a gene: 5. CDR3 sequence (DNA): TGTGCCAGCGCGGGGGGAGAAGCCGGGGAGCTGTTTTTT. The encoded protein is CASAGGEAGELFF.

There are a few counts of this clone. Relative to the germline gene, one junction end is altered; a read error may explain this. The chain recombines TRBV7-9 with TRBJ2-6, with TRBD2 as a possible D gene (6 bases). Germline V CDR1 and CDR2: SEHNR, FQNEAQ (reference sequence). The CDR3 is made up of 19 amino acids. This CDR3 reads CSSSFSGAFTYSGANVLTF. DNA for the CDR3: TGTTCCAGCAGCTTCTCGGGAGCATTTACCTACTCTGGGGCCAACGTCCTGACTTTC.

In the case of this clone: Other DNA sequences in this sample translate to the same CDR3. The chain links TRBV30 to TRBJ1-6; the match to TRBD1 covers 8 bases. The CDR3 consists of 15 residues. The V gene end was trimmed by 0 bases and the J gene end by 9 bases; junction bases not matched to a gene: 7. Per germline, CDR1 GTSNPN and CDR2 SVGIG (reference sequence). The CDR3 sequence: CAWSVRGQGSSPLHF. The DNA for the CDR3 is TGTGCCTGGAGTGTACGAGGACAGGGTAGTTCACCCCTCCACTTT.

This chain uses TRBV7-6 with TRBJ1-1, with a tentative D call TRBD1 (6 bases). CDR3 length: 21 amino acids. V was cut by 2 bases and J by 6 bases, with 34 bases left in between. Germline assignment: CDR1 SGHVS and CDR2 FNYEAQ. CDR3 residues: CASSLSGSILSRQAIQSEAFF. DNA of the CDR3: TGTGCCAGCAGCTTATCCGGTTCGATTCTTTCACGACAGGCCATTCAATCTGAAGCTTTCTTT.

The gene calls are TRBV11-3 and TRBJ1-1; tentative D call: TRBD1 (6 bases). The CDR3 runs 16 residues. V shed 1 base and J shed 6 bases, with 18 bases lying between them. The germline CDR1 and CDR2 sequences are SGHNT and YENEEA. CDR3 nucleotide sequence: TGTGCCAGCAGCTTAGTCGCAGGGGCCTACCAGGCTGAAGCTTTCTTT. Residues: CASSLVAGAYQAEAFF.

The V call is TRBV6-5, the J call TRBJ2-7, with a tentative D call TRBD1 (6 bases). The CDR3 is 13 amino acids. CDR1 is MNHEY, CDR2 SVGAGI, per germline. V lost 7 bases and J 2 bases, leaving 12 bases between the germline ends. The CDR3 spells CASTPGQPYEQYF. For the CDR3, the DNA is TGTGCCAGCACCCCGGGACAACCCTACGAGCAGTACTTC.

The rearrangement joins TRBV7-7 to TRBJ2-1; 8 nucleotides match TRBD1. V lost 5 bases, J lost 3 bases, and 6 bases stayed unmatched. The germline CDR1 and CDR2 sequences are SSHAT and FNYEAQ (reference sequence). CDR3 length equals 15 residues. This CDR3 reads CASSQDRGNYNEQFF. DNA of the CDR3: TGTGCCAGCAGCCAAGACAGGGGTAACTACAATGAGCAGTTCTTC.

The rearrangement uses TRBV10-2 and TRBJ1-6; possibly TRBD1 for D (5 bases). V gave up 8 bases and J gave up 14 bases, with 22 bases separating them. The CDR3 runs to 14 residues. Looked up from germline, CDR1 is WSHSY and CDR2 is SAAADI. The CDR3 coding sequence is TGCGCCAGCGGGGAGTCGGTACAGGTCTCCACCCTCCACTTT. The encoded protein is CASGESVQVSTLHF.

The chain couples TRBV30 to TRBJ1-5; 11 positions match TRBD1. The germline V gene has CDR1 GTSNPN and CDR2 SVGIG (reference sequence). The CDR3 runs to 16 residues. After removal of 0 bases from V and 4 bases from J, the junction contained 5 bases not matched to a gene. The CDR3 region has the DNA TGTGCCTGGAGTGTTAGGGGACAGGGGGTAAATCAGCCCCAGCATTTT. Residues: CAWSVRGQGVNQPQHF.

The CDR3 protein is CASSLAWLAGLDTQYF. CDR3 DNA: TGTGCCAGCAGCTTAGCATGGCTAGCGGGGCTAGATACGCAGTATTTT. The chain links TRBV7-2 to TRBJ2-3; TRBD2 matches 9 bases. V was pared by 0 bases and J by 5 bases, with 6 bases of the junction left unmatched. Germline lookup yields CDR1 SGHTA and CDR2 FQGNSA. This CDR3 has 16 amino acids.

The table lists this clone with a few counts. The rearrangement uses TRBV6-6 and TRBJ1-5, with 7 positions matching TRBD1. Germline CDR1 and CDR2: MNHNY and SVGAGI (reference sequence). The CDR3 consists of 16 residues. V shed 6 bases and J 4 bases; nucleotides not matched to a gene: 12. CDR3 coding DNA: TGTGCCAGCAGGGACGGAAACAGGGGCATAAATCAGCCCCAGCATTTT. Amino acids: CASRDGNRGINQPQHF.

This chain links TRBV6-5 with TRBJ2-7; 9 bases align to TRBD1. There are 15 residues in the CDR3. Trimming cost V 1 base and J 6 bases; bases outside gene matches: 7. Germline V CDR1 and CDR2: MNHEY, SVGAGI. The CDR3 sequence is CASSYYPGQGAEQYF. In DNA, the CDR3 is TGTGCCAGCAGTTACTACCCGGGACAGGGCGCCGAGCAGTACTTC.

The J gene is TRBJ1-2, the V gene TRBV19; TRBD1 might be the D (6 bases). Per the germline V gene, CDR1 is LNHDA and CDR2 is SQIVND (reference sequence). There are 14 residues in the CDR3. V gave up 9 bases and J gave up 8 bases, with 22 bases separating them. CDR3 in amino acids: CASREGVRGMGYTF. Here the CDR3 DNA reads TGTGCCAGCCGGGAAGGGGTCAGGGGAATGGGCTACACCTTC.

This clone was seen a handful of times. This chain joins TRBV30 and TRBJ1-4; D perhaps matches TRBD1 (6 bases). This CDR3 comprises 14 residues. Germline lookup yields CDR1 GTSNPN and CDR2 SVGIG (reference sequence). Trimming took off 5 bases at V and 8 bases at J, with 18 bases between the two ends. The CDR3 DNA follows: TGTGCCTGGGGACTGAGGGGGATAGGCGAAAAACTGTTTTTT. It codes for CAWGLRGIGEKLFF. The full variable domain, in which reference TRBV30 and TRBJ1-4 provide the parts outside the CDR3, is SQTIHQWPATLVQPVGSPLSLECTVEGTSNPNLYWYRQAAGRGLQLLFYSVGIGQISSEVPQNLSASRPQDRQFILSSKKLLLSDSGFYLCAWGLRGIGEKLFFGSGTQLSVL.

The sample holds one count of this clone. The chain combines TRBV7-2 with TRBJ1-2; TRBD1 matches 9 bases. The CDR3 is 15 residues long. Germline V gives CDR1 SGHTA, CDR2 FQGNSA. V was pared by 3 bases and J by 6 bases, with 8 bases of the junction left unmatched. CDR3 coding DNA: TGTGCCAGCAGCTTCAACAGGGGGCAGATAAATGGCTACACCTTC. It specifies CASSFNRGQINGYTF.

The sample holds a few counts of this clone. V gene TRBV15 combines with J gene TRBJ2-1, with TRBD2 matching 10 bases. Germline V CDR1 and CDR2: LNHNV, YYDKDF (reference sequence). The V segment lost 8 bases and the J segment 4 bases; nucleotides outside the gene matches: 11. The CDR3 is 16 residues long. CDR3 amino acids: CATSRGLARRYNEQFF. The DNA of the CDR3 is TGTGCCACCTCTCGGGGACTAGCGAGGAGGTACAATGAGCAGTTCTTC.

The chain is built from TRBV2 and TRBJ1-3; 7 nucleotides agree with TRBD1. Germline V CDR1 and CDR2: SNHLY, FYNNEI. The junction had 6 bases not matched to a gene; V was cut back by 6 bases and J by 4 bases. The CDR3 is 14 residues long. For the CDR3, the DNA is TGTGCCAGCAGAGACAGGGTATCAGGAAACACCATATATTTT. This gives the protein CASRDRVSGNTIYF.

This chain connects TRBV2 to TRBJ2-7; D perhaps matches TRBD1 (6 bases). CDR1 is SNHLY, CDR2 FYNNEI, per germline. This CDR3 has 11 amino acids. The germline V and J ends were trimmed by 9 bases and 8 bases, with 14 bases remaining between them. The CDR3 bases are TGTGCCAGAGGGTCAGGGGAAAAGCAGTACTTC. This translates into CARGSGEKQYF.

The CDR3 nucleotides are TGTGCCAGCTCAGGGACAGGGGAGCGCGAGACCCAGTACTTC. Protein sequence: CASSGTGERETQYF. The J gene is TRBJ2-5, the V gene TRBV18, with 10 positions matching TRBD1. Germline CDR1 and CDR2: KGHSH and LQKENI. The V segment lost 5 bases and the J segment 5 bases; nucleotides outside the gene matches: 5. The CDR3 consists of 14 residues.

The rearrangement links TRBV5-1 to TRBJ1-5, with 8 bases lining up with TRBD1. Germline-derived CDR1 and CDR2 are SGHRS and YFSETQ. This CDR3 contains 15 residues. V trimming: 0 bases; J trimming: 4 bases; junction bases outside the gene matches: 3. Written as DNA, the CDR3 is TGCGCCAGCAGCTTGGGGGACAGGAGTAATCAGCCCCAGCATTTT. Translated, it gives CASSLGDRSNQPQHF.

The sample holds a few counts of this clone. The chain links TRBV2 to TRBJ2-7, with 8 bases fitting TRBD1. The CDR3 length is 12 residues. The V gene end was trimmed by 7 bases and the J gene end by 5 bases; junction bases not matched to a gene: 4. Germline V gene data show CDR1 as SNHLY and CDR2 as FYNNEI. As DNA, the CDR3 is TGTGCCAGCAACGCGGACAGGGACGAGCAGTACTTC. Translated, it gives CASNADRDEQYF.